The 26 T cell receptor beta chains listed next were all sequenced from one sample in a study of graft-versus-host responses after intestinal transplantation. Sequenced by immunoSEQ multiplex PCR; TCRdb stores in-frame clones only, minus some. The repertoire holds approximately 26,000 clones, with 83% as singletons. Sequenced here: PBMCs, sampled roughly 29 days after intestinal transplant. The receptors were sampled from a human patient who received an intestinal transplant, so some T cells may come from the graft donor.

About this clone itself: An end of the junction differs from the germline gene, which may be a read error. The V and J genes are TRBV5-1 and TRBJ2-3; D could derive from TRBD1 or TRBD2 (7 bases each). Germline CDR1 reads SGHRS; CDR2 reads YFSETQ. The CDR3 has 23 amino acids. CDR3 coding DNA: TGCGCCCGCAGCTTGGCAGGGGGAGGGGCGGGACCAACCATCTCCCGGAGCACAGATACGCAGTATTTT. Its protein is CARSLAGGGAGPTISRSTDTQYF.

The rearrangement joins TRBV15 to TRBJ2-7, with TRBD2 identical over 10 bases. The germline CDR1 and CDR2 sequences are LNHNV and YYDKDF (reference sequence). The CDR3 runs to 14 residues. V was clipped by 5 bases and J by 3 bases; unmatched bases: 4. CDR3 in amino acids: CATSWRLAGYEQYF. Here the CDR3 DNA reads TGTGCCACCAGCTGGCGACTAGCGGGCTACGAGCAGTACTTC.

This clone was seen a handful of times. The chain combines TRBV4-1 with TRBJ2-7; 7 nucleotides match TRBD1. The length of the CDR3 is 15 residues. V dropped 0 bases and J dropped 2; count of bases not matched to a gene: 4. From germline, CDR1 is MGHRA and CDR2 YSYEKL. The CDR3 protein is CASSQDRRGPYEQYF. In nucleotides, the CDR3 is TGCGCCAGCAGCCAAGATCGTAGGGGGCCCTACGAGCAGTACTTC.

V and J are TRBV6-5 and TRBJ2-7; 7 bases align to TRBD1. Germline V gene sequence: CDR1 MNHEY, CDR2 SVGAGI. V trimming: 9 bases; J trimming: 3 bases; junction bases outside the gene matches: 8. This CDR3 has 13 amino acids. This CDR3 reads CASSRDSYYEQYF. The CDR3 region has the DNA TGTGCCAGTTCTAGGGACAGCTACTACGAGCAGTACTTC.

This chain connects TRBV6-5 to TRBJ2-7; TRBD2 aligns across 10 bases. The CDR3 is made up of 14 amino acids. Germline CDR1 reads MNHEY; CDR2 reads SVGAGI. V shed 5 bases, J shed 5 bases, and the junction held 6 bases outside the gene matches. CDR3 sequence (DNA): TGTGCCAGCAGTCAGCCGGGGACTAGCGACGAGCAGTACTTC. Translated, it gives CASSQPGTSDEQYF.

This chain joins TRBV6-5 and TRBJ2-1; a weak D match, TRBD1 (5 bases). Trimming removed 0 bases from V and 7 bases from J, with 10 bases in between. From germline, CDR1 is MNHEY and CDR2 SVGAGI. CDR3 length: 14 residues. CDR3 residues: CASSYSGAPNEQFF. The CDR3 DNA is TGTGCCAGCAGTTACTCTGGGGCCCCTAATGAGCAGTTCTTC.

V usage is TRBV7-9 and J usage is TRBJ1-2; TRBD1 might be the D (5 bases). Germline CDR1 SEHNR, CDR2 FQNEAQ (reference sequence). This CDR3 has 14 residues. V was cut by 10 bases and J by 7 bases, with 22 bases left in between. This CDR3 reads CANDKIRGPGGYTF. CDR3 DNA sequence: TGTGCCAACGATAAAATAAGGGGCCCCGGTGGCTACACCTTC.

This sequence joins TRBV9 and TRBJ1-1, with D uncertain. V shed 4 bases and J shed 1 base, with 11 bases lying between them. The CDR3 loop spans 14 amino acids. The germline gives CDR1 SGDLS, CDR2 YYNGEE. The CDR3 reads CASSRSGANTEAFF. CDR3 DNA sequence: TGTGCCAGCAGCCGCAGCGGAGCGAACACTGAAGCTTTCTTT. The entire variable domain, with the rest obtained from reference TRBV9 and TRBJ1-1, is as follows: DSGVTQTPKHLITATGQRVTLRCSPRSGDLSVYWYQQSLDQGLQFLIQYYNGEERAKGNILERFSAQQFPDLHSELNLSSLELGDSALYFCASSRSGANTEAFFGQGTRLTVV.

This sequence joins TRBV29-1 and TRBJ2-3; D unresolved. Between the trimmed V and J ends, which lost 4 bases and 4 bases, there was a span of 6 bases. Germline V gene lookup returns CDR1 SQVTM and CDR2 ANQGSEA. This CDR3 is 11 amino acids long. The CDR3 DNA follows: TGCAGCGTTGCGTCCCCAGATACGCAGTATTTT. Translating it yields CSVASPDTQYF.

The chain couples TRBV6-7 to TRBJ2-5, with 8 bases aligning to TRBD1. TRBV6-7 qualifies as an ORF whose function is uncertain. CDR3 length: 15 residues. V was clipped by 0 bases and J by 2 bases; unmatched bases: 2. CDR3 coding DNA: TGTGCCAGCAGTTACTCGGACAGGGCGCAAGAGACCCAGTACTTC. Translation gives CASSYSDRAQETQYF.

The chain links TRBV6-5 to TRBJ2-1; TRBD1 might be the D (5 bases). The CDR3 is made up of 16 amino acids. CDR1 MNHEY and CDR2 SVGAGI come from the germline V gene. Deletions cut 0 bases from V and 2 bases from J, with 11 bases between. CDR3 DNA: TGTGCCAGCAGTTACTCGTCAGGGCTCCCCTACAATGAGCAGTTCTTC. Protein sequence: CASSYSSGLPYNEQFF.

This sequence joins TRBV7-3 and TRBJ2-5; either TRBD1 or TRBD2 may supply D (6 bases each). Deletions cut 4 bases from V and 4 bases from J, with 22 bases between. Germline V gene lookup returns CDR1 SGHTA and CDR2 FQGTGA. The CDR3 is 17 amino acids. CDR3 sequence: CASSSLVGGRSLETQYF. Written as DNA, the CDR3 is TGTGCCAGCAGCTCACTGGTGGGGGGCCGGTCATTAGAGACCCAGTACTTC.

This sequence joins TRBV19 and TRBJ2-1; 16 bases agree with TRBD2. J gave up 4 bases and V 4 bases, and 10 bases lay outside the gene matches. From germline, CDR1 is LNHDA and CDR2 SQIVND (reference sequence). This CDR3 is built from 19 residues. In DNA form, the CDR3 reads TGTGCCAGTAGTACCCTGGGACTAGCGGGAGGGGAGCGGTACAATGAGCAGTTCTTC. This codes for CASSTLGLAGGERYNEQFF.

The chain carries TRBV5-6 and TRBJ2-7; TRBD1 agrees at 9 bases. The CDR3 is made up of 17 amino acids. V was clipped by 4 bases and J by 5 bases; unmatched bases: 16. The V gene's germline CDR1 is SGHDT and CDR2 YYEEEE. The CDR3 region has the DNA TGTGCCAGCAGCCAGGACAGGGGCTGGGGCTTTAGGAACGAGCAGTACTTC. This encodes CASSQDRGWGFRNEQYF.

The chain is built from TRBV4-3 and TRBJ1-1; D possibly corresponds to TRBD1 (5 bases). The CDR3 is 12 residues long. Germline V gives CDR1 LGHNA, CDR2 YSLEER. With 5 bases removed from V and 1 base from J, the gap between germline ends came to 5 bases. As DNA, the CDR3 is TGCGCCAGCAGCACAGGGAACACTGAAGCTTTCTTT. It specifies CASSTGNTEAFF.

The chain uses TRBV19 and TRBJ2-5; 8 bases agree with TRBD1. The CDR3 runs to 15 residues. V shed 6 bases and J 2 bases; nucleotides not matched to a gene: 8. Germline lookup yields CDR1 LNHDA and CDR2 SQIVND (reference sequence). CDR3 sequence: CASSFGQGGQETQYF. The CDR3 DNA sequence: TGTGCCAGTAGCTTCGGACAGGGAGGACAAGAGACCCAGTACTTC. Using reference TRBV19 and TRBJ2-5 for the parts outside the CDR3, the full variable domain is DGGITQSPKYLFRKEGQNVTLSCEQNLNHDAMYWYRQDPGQGLRLIYYSQIVNDFQKGDIAEGYSVSREKKESFPLTVTSAQKNPTAFYLCASSFGQGGQETQYFGPGTRLLVL.

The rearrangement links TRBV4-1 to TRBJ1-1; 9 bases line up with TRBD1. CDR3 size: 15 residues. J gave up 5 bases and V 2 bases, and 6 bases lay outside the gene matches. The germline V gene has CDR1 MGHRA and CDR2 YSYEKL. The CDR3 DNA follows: TGCGCCAGCAGCCAACAGGACAGGGGTGGGACTGAAGCTTTCTTT. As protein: CASSQQDRGGTEAFF.

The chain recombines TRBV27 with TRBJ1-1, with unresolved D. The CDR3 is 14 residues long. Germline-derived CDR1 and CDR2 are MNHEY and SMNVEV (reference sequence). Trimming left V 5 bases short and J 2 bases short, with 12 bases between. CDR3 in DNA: TGTGCCAGCAGTCCCCCCGGCGCCAACACTGAAGCTTTCTTT. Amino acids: CASSPPGANTEAFF.

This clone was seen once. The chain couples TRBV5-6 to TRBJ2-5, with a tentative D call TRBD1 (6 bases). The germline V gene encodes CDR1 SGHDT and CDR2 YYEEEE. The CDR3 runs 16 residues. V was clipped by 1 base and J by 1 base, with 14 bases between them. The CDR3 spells CASSLITGWVQETQYF. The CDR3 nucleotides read TGTGCCAGCAGCTTGATCACAGGGTGGGTCCAAGAGACCCAGTACTTC. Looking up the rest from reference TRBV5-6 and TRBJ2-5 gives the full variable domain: DAGVTQSPTHLIKTRGQQVTLRCSPKSGHDTVSWYQQALGQGPQFIFQYYEEEERQRGNFPDRFSGHQFPNYSSELNVNALLLGDSALYLCASSLITGWVQETQYFGPGTRLLVL.

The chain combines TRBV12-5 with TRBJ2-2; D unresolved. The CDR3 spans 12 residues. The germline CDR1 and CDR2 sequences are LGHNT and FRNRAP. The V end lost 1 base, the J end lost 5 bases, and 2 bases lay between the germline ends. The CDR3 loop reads CASGLGTGELFF. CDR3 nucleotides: TGTGCTAGTGGTTTGGGTACCGGGGAGCTGTTTTTT.

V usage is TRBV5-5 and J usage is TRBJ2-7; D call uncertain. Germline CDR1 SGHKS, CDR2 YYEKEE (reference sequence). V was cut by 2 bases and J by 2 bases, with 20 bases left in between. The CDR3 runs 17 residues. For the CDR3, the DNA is TGTGCCAGCAGCTTAAGGACGTTGGATTTCGTTCCCTACGAGCAGTACTTC. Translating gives CASSLRTLDFVPYEQYF.

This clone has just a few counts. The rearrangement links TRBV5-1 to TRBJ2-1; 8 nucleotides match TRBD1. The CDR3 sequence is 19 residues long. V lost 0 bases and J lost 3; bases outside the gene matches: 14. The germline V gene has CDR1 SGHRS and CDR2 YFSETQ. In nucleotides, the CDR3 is TGCGCCAGCAGCTTGGGGCCAGGGGGCGCGGCCTCCGGCTACAATGAGCAGTTCTTC. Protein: CASSLGPGGAASGYNEQFF.

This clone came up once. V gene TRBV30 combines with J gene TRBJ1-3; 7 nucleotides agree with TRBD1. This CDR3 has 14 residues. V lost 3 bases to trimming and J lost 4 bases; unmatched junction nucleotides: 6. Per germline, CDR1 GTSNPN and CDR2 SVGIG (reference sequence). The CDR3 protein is CAWRSTGRGNTIYF. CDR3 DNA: TGTGCCTGGAGGTCGACAGGGAGGGGAAACACCATATATTTT.

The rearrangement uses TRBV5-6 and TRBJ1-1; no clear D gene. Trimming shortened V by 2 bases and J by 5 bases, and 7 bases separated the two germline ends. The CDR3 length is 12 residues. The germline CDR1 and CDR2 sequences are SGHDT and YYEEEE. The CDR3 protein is CASSFLRTEAFF. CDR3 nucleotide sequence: TGTGCCAGCAGCTTTTTGAGGACTGAAGCTTTCTTT.

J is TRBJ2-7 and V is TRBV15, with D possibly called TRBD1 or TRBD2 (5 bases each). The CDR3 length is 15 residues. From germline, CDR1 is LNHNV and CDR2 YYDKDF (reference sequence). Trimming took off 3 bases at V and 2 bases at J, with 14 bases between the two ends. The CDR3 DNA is TGTGCCACCAGCAGCGGGCAGGGAGCGACCTACGAGCAGTACTTC. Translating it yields CATSSGQGATYEQYF. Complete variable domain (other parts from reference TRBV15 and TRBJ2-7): DAMVIQNPRYQVTQFGKPVTLSCSQTLNHNVMYWYQQKSSQAPKLLFHYYDKDFNNEADTPDNFQSRRPNTSFCFLDIRSPGLGDTAMYLCATSSGQGATYEQYFGPGTRLTVT.

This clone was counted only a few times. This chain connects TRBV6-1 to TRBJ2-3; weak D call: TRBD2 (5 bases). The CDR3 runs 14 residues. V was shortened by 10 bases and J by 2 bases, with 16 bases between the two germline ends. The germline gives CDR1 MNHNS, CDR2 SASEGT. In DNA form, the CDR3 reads TGTGCCACCCTACCGGGAATGAACACAGATACGCAGTATTTT. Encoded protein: CATLPGMNTDTQYF.